This T cell receptor beta chain was found in a study of beta chain features in type 1 diabetes. Findings and limits, study-wide: For Type 1 diabetes patients, all four CD4+ subsets carried TCRB CDR3s that were moderately but significantly shorter. Type 1 diabetes patients had fewer VDJ junction insertions and more deletions.

The J segment lost 0 bases and the V segment lost 4 bases, leaving 9 bases of the junction unmatched. Looked up from germline, CDR1 is SEHNR and CDR2 is FQNEAQ (reference sequence). The CDR3 has 16 residues. Expressed TCRB transcripts got sequenced, as all isolated RNA was reverse transcribed. Repertoires were generated with immunoSEQ multiplex PCR, while TCRdb's copy carries only in-frame clones and drops some. The sample includes more than 250,000 clones, 15% of them seen just once. About this clone itself: Its specificity is not known.

Purities over 98% were achieved in all sorted populations. The sequenced material came from naive CD4+ T cells from blood. The TCR was taken from a young man with type 1 diabetes. The V gene is TRBV7-9, the J gene TRBJ2-7; 7 bases line up with TRBD1. The DNA for the CDR3 is TGTGCCAGCAGCTCACAACGGGACAGCCACTCCTACGAGCAGTACTTC. Translated, it gives CASSSQRDSHSYEQYF.